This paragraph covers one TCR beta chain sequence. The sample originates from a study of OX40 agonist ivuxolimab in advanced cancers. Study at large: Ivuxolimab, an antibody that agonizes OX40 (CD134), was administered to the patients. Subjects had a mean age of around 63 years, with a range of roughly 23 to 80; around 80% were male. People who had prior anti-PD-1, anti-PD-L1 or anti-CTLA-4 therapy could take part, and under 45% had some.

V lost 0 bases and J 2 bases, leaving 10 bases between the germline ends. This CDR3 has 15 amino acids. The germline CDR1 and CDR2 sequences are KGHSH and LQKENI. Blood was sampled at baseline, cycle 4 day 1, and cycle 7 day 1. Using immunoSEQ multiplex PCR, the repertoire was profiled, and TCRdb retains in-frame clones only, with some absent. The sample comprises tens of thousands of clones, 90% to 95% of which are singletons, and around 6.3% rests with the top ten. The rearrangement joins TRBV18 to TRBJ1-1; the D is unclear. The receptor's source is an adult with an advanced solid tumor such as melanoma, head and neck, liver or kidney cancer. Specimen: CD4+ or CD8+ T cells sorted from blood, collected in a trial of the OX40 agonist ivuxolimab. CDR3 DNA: TGTGCCAGCTCACCACCGTCCCAGGTAAACACTGAAGCTTTCTTT. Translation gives CASSPPSQVNTEAFF.